These 10 T cell receptor beta chains were sequenced from one sample in a study of blood T cell repertoires in COVID-19 (dated by TCRdb to 2020 to 2021). Library method: the immunoSEQ multiplex PCR assay. The table was pulled from immuneACCESS by TCRdb, which kept in-frame rearrangements only. Such tables lose some clones; where checked, under half of the loss comes from unresolved V genes, and the rest has no known cause. This sample lists 100,000 or so clones; around four fifths were detected once. Clones ranked in the top ten supply roughly a tenth of the sample. Sequencing was done on a sample of peripheral blood. The receptors were gathered from a man in his sixties with active or convalescent COVID-19.

J is TRBJ1-2 and V is TRBV6-6, with 10 bases identical to TRBD1. The CDR3 is 16 amino acids. The V gene end was trimmed by 5 bases and the J gene end by 5 bases; junction bases not matched to a gene: 11. Per the germline V gene, CDR1 is MNHNY and CDR2 is SVGAGI (reference sequence). The chain's CDR3 is CASSQTGTGVPYGYTF. DNA of the CDR3: TGTGCCAGCAGTCAAACCGGGACAGGGGTCCCGTATGGCTACACCTTC.

This chain uses TRBV5-4 with TRBJ1-6; 7 nucleotides align to TRBD1. Trimming cost V 4 bases and J 7 bases; bases outside gene matches: 5. From germline, CDR1 is SGHNT and CDR2 YYREEE (reference sequence). CDR3 length equals 14 residues. As DNA, the CDR3 is TGTGCCAGCAGCACGGGACAGCGGAATTCACCCCTCCACTTT. Residues: CASSTGQRNSPLHF.

In this sample, this clone turned up once. V is TRBV6-2 or TRBV6-3 and J is TRBJ2-7; tentatively, D is TRBD2 (5 bases). With 1 base removed from V and 1 base from J, the gap between germline ends came to 11 bases. Germline-derived CDR1 and CDR2 are MNHEY and SVGEGT. This CDR3 has 15 residues. CDR3 nucleotide sequence: TGTGCCAGCAGTTACTGGAGCCGAGGGTCCTACGAGCAGTACTTC. Amino acids: CASSYWSRGSYEQYF.

The chain couples TRBV15 to TRBJ2-7; 13 bases fit TRBD2. Looked up from germline, CDR1 is LNHNV and CDR2 is YYDKDF (reference sequence). The CDR3 extends over 17 amino acids. The V segment lost 1 base and the J segment 6 bases; nucleotides outside the gene matches: 9. The chain's CDR3 is CATSRGPGLAGEGEQYF. In nucleotides, the CDR3 is TGTGCCACCAGCAGAGGACCCGGACTAGCGGGAGAAGGCGAGCAGTACTTC.

This sequence joins TRBV25-1 and TRBJ2-3; weak D call: TRBD2 (6 bases). Trimming cost V 5 bases and J 3 bases, with 12 bases left between them. The CDR3 consists of 14 residues. Looked up from germline, CDR1 is MGHDK and CDR2 is SYGVNS. Here the CDR3 reads CASSFQGGTDTQYF. The CDR3 DNA follows: TGTGCCAGCAGTTTCCAGGGAGGAACAGATACGCAGTATTTT.

The CDR3 coding sequence is TGCAGTGCCATCTACGGGGGAGAGGAGTTCTTC. Protein: CSAIYGGEEFF. The genes are TRBV20-1 and TRBJ2-1, with D possibly TRBD2 on 6 matching bases. Per the germline V gene, CDR1 is DFQATT and CDR2 is SNEGSKA (reference sequence). The CDR3 has 11 amino acids. The V and J ends lost 6 bases and 14 bases respectively, with 17 bases between them.

This clone was seen at least ten times. This chain connects TRBV28 to TRBJ2-2; 9 bases fit TRBD2. V lost 4 bases to trimming and J lost 6 bases; unmatched junction nucleotides: 9. The CDR3 contains 16 residues. CDR1 MDHEN and CDR2 SYDVKM come from the germline V gene. CDR3 in DNA: TGTGCCAGCAGTTCCATTAGCGGGAGCCCCGCCGGGGAGCTGTTTTTT. Its protein is CASSSISGSPAGELFF.

The chain carries TRBV7-2 and TRBJ2-1; D might be TRBD2 (5 bases). The ends were cut back, 2 bases at V and 9 bases at J, with 14 bases in the middle. This CDR3 is built from 14 residues. The V gene's germline CDR1 is SGHTA and CDR2 FQGNSA. The CDR3 region has the DNA TGTGCCAGCAGCTTAATGGAGGAGTTGGGTGAGCAGTTCTTC. It is translated as CASSLMEELGEQFF.

This clone has a handful of counts. The J gene is TRBJ2-1, the V gene TRBV28, with TRBD2 as a possible D gene (5 bases). Per the germline V gene, CDR1 is MDHEN and CDR2 is SYDVKM. Trimming took off 5 bases at V and 10 bases at J, with 12 bases between the two ends. The CDR3 has 12 amino acids. The CDR3 spells CASSPTWREQFF. For the CDR3, the DNA is TGTGCCAGCAGTCCCACGTGGAGGGAGCAGTTCTTC.

V is TRBV5-3 and J is TRBJ1-1, with TRBD1 matching over 7 bases. TRBV5-3 is given ORF status, its function remaining uncertain. This CDR3 contains 17 residues. The ends lost 3 bases at V and 3 bases at J; junction bases unmatched: 14. In nucleotides, the CDR3 is TGTGCCAGAAGCTCGAGGGACAGTCCCGAGCGGGACACTGAAGCTTTCTTT. Its protein product is CARSSRDSPERDTEAFF.